The 16 T cell receptor beta chains presented below share a single source sample, sequenced in a study of technical replicates of blood from a handful of donors. Data came from immunoSEQ multiplex PCR; TCRdb stores just in-frame clones and leaves some out. The sample has fewer than 90,000 clones, around 97% seen once. The sample consisted of T cells isolated from PBMCs. All receptors derive from a human donor in good health.

The chain couples TRBV5-5 to TRBJ1-1; 10 positions match TRBD1. V lost 6 bases, J lost 1 base, and 3 bases stayed unmatched. Germline V gives CDR1 SGHKS, CDR2 YYEKEE (reference sequence). The CDR3 consists of 14 residues. This CDR3 reads CASIRQGANTEAFF. CDR3 in DNA: TGTGCCAGCATCAGACAGGGGGCGAACACTGAAGCTTTCTTT. Full variable domain (outside the CDR3, taken from reference TRBV5-5 and TRBJ1-1): DAGVTQSPTHLIKTRGQQVTLRCSPISGHKSVSWYQQVLGQGPQFIFQYYEKEERGRGNFPDRFSARQFPNYSSELNVNALLLGDSALYLCASIRQGANTEAFFGQGTRLTVV.

This sequence joins TRBV4-1 and TRBJ2-7; the match to TRBD1 covers 8 bases. With V trimmed by 5 bases and J by 5 bases, 8 bases remained unmatched. Germline V gene data show CDR1 as MGHRA and CDR2 as YSYEKL. The CDR3 covers 14 residues. The CDR3 region is CASSFTGGRDEQYF. The CDR3 DNA reads as TGCGCCAGCAGCTTCACAGGGGGAAGGGACGAGCAGTACTTC.

The chain is built from TRBV4-2 and TRBJ1-2; tentatively, D is TRBD1 (5 bases). V gave up 1 base and J gave up 4 bases, with 7 bases separating them. Germline loops: CDR1 LGHNA, CDR2 YNFKEQ. The CDR3 sequence is 13 residues long. CDR3 region: CASSQGGFYGYTF. The CDR3 nucleotides are TGTGCCAGCAGCCAAGGGGGCTTCTATGGCTACACCTTC.

The chain uses TRBV9 and TRBJ2-1, with a possible D match to TRBD2 (5 bases). The V end lost 8 bases, the J end lost 0 bases, and 15 bases lay between the germline ends. This CDR3 is 15 amino acids long. Germline V gene sequence: CDR1 SGDLS, CDR2 YYNGEE. The CDR3 loop reads CASSAESSSYNEQFF. CDR3 bases: TGTGCCAGTTCAGCGGAGTCCTCCTCCTACAATGAGCAGTTCTTC.

This chain links TRBV4-2 with TRBJ2-5, with TRBD2 matching over 9 bases. Germline V CDR1 and CDR2: LGHNA, YNFKEQ. V was pared by 3 bases and J by 5 bases, with 7 bases of the junction left unmatched. The CDR3 sequence is 15 residues long. The CDR3 bases are TGTGCCAGCAGCCAGGGTAGCGGGAGCGGGGAGACCCAGTACTTC. Amino acid sequence: CASSQGSGSGETQYF.

The CDR3 DNA is TGCGCCAGCAGCCAAGCCCCCGGGACAGGGGGCGGTTATGGCTACACCTTC. Its translation: CASSQAPGTGGGYGYTF. The chain couples TRBV4-1 to TRBJ1-2; 12 bases map to TRBD1. V lost 1 base to trimming and J lost 5 bases; unmatched junction nucleotides: 8. The CDR3 contains 17 residues. Germline V CDR1 and CDR2: MGHRA, YSYEKL.

This chain joins TRBV30 and TRBJ2-7, with D possibly TRBD2 on 7 matching bases. V was cut by 2 bases and J by 4 bases, with 12 bases left in between. This CDR3 region has 13 residues. CDR1 and CDR2 from the germline V gene are GTSNPN and SVGIG (reference sequence). The CDR3 spells CAWSLGGLYEQYF. CDR3 in DNA: TGTGCCTGGAGTTTGGGGGGGCTGTACGAGCAGTACTTC.

This clone was seen only once. This rearrangement joins TRBV6-1 to TRBJ1-6; D is unresolved. Trimming took 3 bases from V and 7 from J, leaving 7 bases between them. Germline V gene data show CDR1 as MNHNS and CDR2 as SASEGT. The length of the CDR3 is 13 residues. The CDR3 DNA reads TGTGCCAGCAGTGACAGGTACAATTCACCCCTCCACTTT. Amino acids: CASSDRYNSPLHF.

V is TRBV27 and J is TRBJ2-7, with 9 positions matching TRBD1. Germline CDR1 is MNHEY and CDR2 is SMNVEV (reference sequence). V dropped 5 bases and J dropped 5; count of bases not matched to a gene: 7. The CDR3 totals 14 residues. The CDR3: CASSPLGQGDEQYF. The CDR3 DNA sequence: TGTGCCAGCAGTCCACTGGGACAGGGTGACGAGCAGTACTTC.

V gene TRBV9 combines with J gene TRBJ2-3; 7 bases are a match to TRBD1. The trim removed 4 bases at V and 3 bases at J, leaving 8 bases unmatched. The CDR3 covers 15 residues. Germline-derived CDR1 and CDR2 are SGDLS and YYNGEE. CDR3 sequence (DNA): TGTGCCAGCAGCTTTCGACAGGGTTGGACAGATACGCAGTATTTT. It specifies CASSFRQGWTDTQYF.

The table lists this clone with a few counts. The V gene is TRBV7-8, the J gene TRBJ1-1, with D unclear. CDR1 and CDR2 (germline): SGHVS, FQNEAQ. The CDR3 is made up of 13 amino acids. V shed 6 bases and J shed 1 base, with 9 bases lying between them. CDR3 sequence: CASRPRGNTEAFF. The CDR3 bases are TGTGCCAGCAGGCCGCGGGGGAACACTGAAGCTTTCTTT.

The CDR3 here is CASSPTQGASDYEQYF. DNA for the CDR3: TGTGCCAGCAGTCCTACACAGGGGGCTTCGGACTACGAGCAGTACTTC. The chain joins TRBV2 to TRBJ2-7; 9 nucleotides agree with TRBD1. The CDR3 covers 16 residues. The ends lost 5 bases at V and 3 bases at J; junction bases unmatched: 11. Germline V gene lookup returns CDR1 SNHLY and CDR2 FYNNEI. Together with reference TRBV2 and TRBJ2-7, the CDR3 gives the full variable domain: EPEVTQTPSHQVTQMGQEVILRCVPISNHLYFYWYRQILGQKVEFLVSFYNNEISEKSEIFDDQFSVERPDGSNFTLKIRSTKLEDSAMYFCASSPTQGASDYEQYFGPGTRLTVT.

The chain joins TRBV7-6 to TRBJ1-4; D is unclear. This CDR3 has 13 amino acids. CDR1 and CDR2 (germline): SGHVS, FNYEAQ. Trimming shortened V by 5 bases and J by 7 bases, and 11 bases separated the two germline ends. The DNA for the CDR3 is TGTGCCAGCAGCCGGACTGTGGCTGAAAAACTGTTTTTT. It codes for CASSRTVAEKLFF.

The J gene is TRBJ2-2, the V gene TRBV2; 9 bases line up with TRBD1. The ends lost 6 bases at V and 4 bases at J; junction bases unmatched: 6. The CDR3 length is 15 residues. Germline V lookup: CDR1 SNHLY, CDR2 FYNNEI. In DNA, the CDR3 is TGTGCCAGCAGACGGGACAGGGCAGGCACCGGGGAGCTGTTTTTT. It is translated as CASRRDRAGTGELFF.

The chain joins TRBV6-4 to TRBJ2-1, with D hard to call. Trimming left V 0 bases short and J 4 bases short, with 7 bases between. The CDR3 spans 14 residues. Germline values: CDR1 MRHNA, CDR2 SNTAGT. The CDR3 sequence: CASSDSSGYNEQFF. The DNA of the CDR3 is TGTGCCAGCAGTGACTCTTCCGGGTACAATGAGCAGTTCTTC.

This sequence joins TRBV29-1 and TRBJ1-5, with TRBD1 as a possible D gene (5 bases). Trimming removed 5 bases at V and 4 bases at J, with 12 bases between. The CDR3 has 13 residues. CDR1 is SQVTM and CDR2 is ANQGSEA in the germline V gene. The CDR3 protein is CSVRDSMNQPQHF. CDR3 DNA: TGCAGCGTTAGAGACAGTATGAATCAGCCCCAGCATTTT. The full variable domain, completed using reference TRBV29-1 and TRBJ1-5, is SAVISQKPSRDICQRGTSLTIQCQVDSQVTMMFWYRQQPGQSLTLIATANQGSEATYESGFVIDKFPISRPNLTFSTLTVSNMSPEDSSIYLCSVRDSMNQPQHFGDGTRLSIL.